Below, 25 T cell receptor beta chains from the same sample are listed, as sequenced in a study of OX40 agonist ivuxolimab in advanced cancers. The repertoire was sequenced with immunoSEQ multiplex PCR; TCRdb's copy has only in-frame clones and lacks some. The table has approximately 69,000 clones, approximately 86% seen once; the top ten hold 2.5% to 3.5%. The material sequenced was CD4+ or CD8+ T cells sorted from blood, taken in a trial of the OX40 agonist ivuxolimab. The receptors were gathered from an adult with an advanced solid tumor such as melanoma, head and neck, liver or kidney cancer.

In its sample, this clone was seen once. The chain is built from TRBV28 and TRBJ2-5; the D is unclear. CDR3 length equals 14 residues. With 3 bases removed from V and 1 base from J, the gap between germline ends came to 9 bases. CDR1 MDHEN and CDR2 SYDVKM come from the germline V gene. CDR3 sequence: CASSLVGSQETQYF. CDR3 sequence (DNA): TGTGCCAGCAGTTTGGTTGGCAGCCAAGAGACCCAGTACTTC.

The V and J genes are TRBV5-1 and TRBJ1-2; a possible D gene is TRBD1 (6 bases). CDR3 length: 13 residues. Germline loops: CDR1 SGHRS, CDR2 YFSETQ. Trimming took off 1 base at V and 8 bases at J, with 12 bases between the two ends. The DNA for the CDR3 is TGCGCCAGCAGCTTGCAACAGGGTTGGGGCTACACCTTC. This encodes CASSLQQGWGYTF.

The V call is TRBV6-4, the J call TRBJ2-3; TRBD1 might be the D (5 bases). CDR3 length: 16 residues. Trimming shortened V by 4 bases and J by 11 bases, and 25 bases separated the two germline ends. From germline, CDR1 is MRHNA and CDR2 SNTAGT. The CDR3 bases are TGTGCCAGCAGTGCGGGCCAGAGTGGGGCTTCAGTTGAGCAGTATTTT. It translates to CASSAGQSGASVEQYF.

The genes are TRBV5-1 and TRBJ2-3, with a tentative D call TRBD1 (5 bases). V dropped 1 base and J dropped 2 bases, with 8 bases sitting between them. This CDR3 is 14 amino acids long. Germline V CDR1 and CDR2: SGHRS, YFSETQ. The CDR3 reads CASSLTGYTDTQYF. The CDR3 coding sequence is TGCGCCAGCAGCTTGACAGGATACACAGATACGCAGTATTTT. Full variable domain (outside the CDR3, taken from reference TRBV5-1 and TRBJ2-3): KAGVTQTPRYLIKTRGQQVTLSCSPISGHRSVSWYQQTPGQGLQFLFEYFSETQRNKGNFPGRFSGRQFSNSRSEMNVSTLELGDSALYLCASSLTGYTDTQYFGPGTRLTVL.

V is TRBV30 and J is TRBJ2-1; D is uncertain. CDR1 is GTSNPN, CDR2 SVGIG, per germline (reference sequence). The CDR3 has 11 residues. With 3 bases removed from V and 7 bases from J, the gap between germline ends came to 7 bases. The CDR3 DNA reads as TGTGCCTGGAGACTGGGGAATGAGCAGTTCTTC. It codes for CAWRLGNEQFF.

The chain links TRBV13 to TRBJ1-5, with 7 positions matching TRBD1. J was trimmed by 0 bases and V by 9 bases; bases with no gene match: 8. The CDR3 has 15 residues. Looked up from germline, CDR1 is PRHDT and CDR2 is FYEKMQ (reference sequence). Here the CDR3 reads CARTRDSYSNQPQHF. The CDR3 nucleotides are TGTGCCAGAACCAGGGACAGCTATAGCAATCAGCCCCAGCATTTT.

V gene TRBV19 combines with J gene TRBJ2-1; 11 bases fit TRBD2. CDR1 and CDR2 from the germline V gene are LNHDA and SQIVND (reference sequence). The V gene end was trimmed by 2 bases and the J gene end by 7 bases; junction bases not matched to a gene: 4. The CDR3 is made up of 15 amino acids. CDR3 in DNA: TGTGCCAGTAGTATATTGGCTAGCGGGGGGAATGAGCAGTTCTTC. This encodes CASSILASGGNEQFF.

This clone appeared once. The chain carries TRBV6-5 and TRBJ1-2, with 10 bases matching TRBD1. This CDR3 is built from 15 residues. The V gene end was trimmed by 5 bases and the J gene end by 1 base; junction bases not matched to a gene: 4. Germline assignment: CDR1 MNHEY and CDR2 SVGAGI. CDR3 sequence: CASSNRDRGNYGYTF. CDR3 in DNA: TGTGCCAGCAGTAACAGGGACAGGGGTAACTATGGCTACACCTTC.

The chain couples TRBV7-3 to TRBJ2-3, with TRBD2 identical over 10 bases. The trim removed 4 bases at V and 3 bases at J, leaving 13 bases unmatched. The length of the CDR3 is 18 residues. In germline, CDR1 is SGHTA, CDR2 FQGTGA. Written as DNA, the CDR3 is TGTGCCAGCAGCTCTATAGGTCGGCTAGCGGGAGTAACAGATACGCAGTATTTT. Translating it yields CASSSIGRLAGVTDTQYF.

The chain combines TRBV7-9 with TRBJ2-1; maybe TRBD2 (6 bases). The CDR3 runs 15 residues. The germline V and J ends were trimmed by 8 bases and 2 bases, with 16 bases remaining between them. In germline, CDR1 is SEHNR, CDR2 FQNEAQ (reference sequence). The CDR3 protein is CASGSLADAYNEQFF. The CDR3 DNA sequence: TGTGCCAGCGGATCACTAGCAGACGCCTACAATGAGCAGTTCTTC.

This sequence joins TRBV5-1 and TRBJ2-7; 7 bases match TRBD1. The CDR3 is made up of 14 amino acids. Per germline, CDR1 SGHRS and CDR2 YFSETQ. V was clipped by 4 bases and J by 3 bases; unmatched bases: 7. In DNA form, the CDR3 reads TGCGCCAGCAGCCTAGGGGACAGCCACTACGAGCAGTACTTC. It is translated as CASSLGDSHYEQYF.

This sequence joins TRBV5-1 and TRBJ1-1, with D unclear. V was pared by 0 bases and J by 6 bases, with 12 bases between. This CDR3 is built from 14 residues. Per the germline V gene, CDR1 is SGHRS and CDR2 is YFSETQ. CDR3 sequence (DNA): TGCGCCAGCAGCTTGGAGATTACGAGGGCTGAAGCTTTCTTT. Its protein product is CASSLEITRAEAFF.

The V call is TRBV11-3, the J call TRBJ2-7; 8 bases are shared with TRBD2. The J segment lost 5 bases and the V segment lost 4 bases, leaving 10 bases of the junction unmatched. The CDR3 runs to 15 residues. The V gene's germline CDR1 is SGHNT and CDR2 YENEEA. CDR3 in amino acids: CASSSPGTSIHEQYF. Here the CDR3 DNA reads TGTGCCAGCAGCTCGCCGGGGACTAGTATACACGAGCAGTACTTC.

This sequence joins TRBV10-3 and TRBJ1-6; a weak D match, TRBD1 (6 bases). Germline CDR1 and CDR2: ENHRY and SYGVKD. The CDR3 is 15 amino acids. Trimming stripped 11 bases from V and 10 bases from J, with 24 bases between. The CDR3 loop reads CAPIYSWGLRSPLHF. The CDR3 region has the DNA TGTGCCCCCATTTATTCGTGGGGGCTGAGATCACCCCTCCACTTT.

The CDR3 DNA is TGTGCCAGCACGGCAGGATCATTCACCGGGGAGCTGTTTTTT. Translation gives CASTAGSFTGELFF. The chain combines TRBV2 with TRBJ2-2; D is ambiguous. V was trimmed by 7 bases and J by 4 bases, leaving 13 bases between them. This CDR3 contains 14 residues. Germline CDR1 is SNHLY and CDR2 is FYNNEI.

This chain connects TRBV6-1 to TRBJ2-7; 7 bases fit TRBD1. The CDR3 has 15 amino acids. The junction had 8 bases not matched to a gene; V was cut back by 2 bases and J by 4 bases. Germline V CDR1 and CDR2: MNHNS, SASEGT. CDR3 DNA: TGTGCCAGCAGTGAAAGTTTAGGGGGCGCTTACGAGCAGTACTTC. It is translated as CASSESLGGAYEQYF.

The CDR3 protein is CASSPTGNNEKLFF. The CDR3 DNA reads as TGTGCCAGCAGCCCGACAGGAAATAATGAAAAACTGTTTTTT. The V and J genes are TRBV5-6 and TRBJ1-4, with D possibly matching TRBD1 (6 bases). Germline assignment: CDR1 SGHDT and CDR2 YYEEEE. With 4 bases removed from V and 4 bases from J, the gap between germline ends came to 11 bases. This CDR3 region has 14 residues.

The V call is TRBV7-9, the J call TRBJ2-7; no firm D call. CDR3 length equals 8 residues. V was pared by 3 bases and J by 10 bases, with 1 base between. Germline-derived CDR1 and CDR2 are SEHNR and FQNEAQ (reference sequence). Written as DNA, the CDR3 is TGTGCCAGCAGCTTTCAGTACTTC. Its translation is CASSFQYF.

This clone was seen more than once but under ten times. The V call is TRBV10-3, the J call TRBJ1-2; unclear D gene. CDR1 and CDR2 from the germline V gene are ENHRY and SYGVKD. V shed 2 bases and J shed 3 bases, with 10 bases lying between them. CDR3 length equals 14 residues. The CDR3 DNA is TGTGCCATCAGTGAGGGTGGGCAGTACTATGGCTACACCTTC. Translation gives CAISEGGQYYGYTF.

This clone was detected a few times. The chain links TRBV6-5 to TRBJ2-4; D call uncertain. Trimming removed 0 bases at V and 0 bases at J, with 6 bases between. There are 15 residues in the CDR3. CDR1 is MNHEY, CDR2 SVGAGI, per germline. The CDR3 region has the DNA TGTGCCAGCAGTTACTCGAGGCTAGCCAAAAACATTCAGTACTTC. Amino acids: CASSYSRLAKNIQYF.

The count of this clone is one. V is TRBV7-8 and J is TRBJ1-5; D is unresolved. The germline V gene encodes CDR1 SGHVS and CDR2 FQNEAQ. Trimming shortened V by 1 base and J by 3 bases, and 7 bases separated the two germline ends. The CDR3 is made up of 14 amino acids. The CDR3 sequence: CASSLGQPNQPQHF. Written as DNA, the CDR3 is TGTGCCAGCAGCTTAGGGCAGCCCAATCAGCCCCAGCATTTT.

This clone was detected once. This chain connects TRBV5-1 to TRBJ1-1, with D possibly TRBD1 on 5 matching bases. Trimming pared 0 bases from V and 10 bases from J, leaving 13 bases between. The CDR3 runs to 13 residues. Germline V gene sequence: CDR1 SGHRS, CDR2 YFSETQ. Here the CDR3 DNA reads TGCGCCAGCAGCTTGGAGGCAGGGTTTGGAGCTTTCTTT. As protein: CASSLEAGFGAFF.

V gene TRBV5-8 combines with J gene TRBJ2-7; D remains ambiguous. Germline V gives CDR1 SGHTS, CDR2 YDEGEE. The germline V and J ends were trimmed by 1 base and 3 bases, with 2 bases remaining between them. The CDR3 totals 11 residues. The chain's CDR3 is CASSLRYEQYF. CDR3 DNA sequence: TGTGCCAGCAGCTTGCGCTACGAGCAGTACTTC.

The chain carries TRBV7-2 and TRBJ2-3; D remains unclear. Per the germline V gene, CDR1 is SGHTA and CDR2 is FQGNSA. V gave up 4 bases and J gave up 1 base, with 6 bases separating them. CDR3 length equals 13 residues. DNA for the CDR3: TGTGCCAGCAGCTCGAGTCGCACAGATACGCAGTATTTT. This sequence encodes CASSSSRTDTQYF.

V gene TRBV6-8 combines with J gene TRBJ1-5; the match to TRBD1 covers 7 bases. J gave up 3 bases and V 10 bases, and 9 bases lay outside the gene matches. The CDR3 has 14 residues. Germline lookup yields CDR1 MNHGY and CDR2 SAAAGT. The CDR3 DNA reads TGTGCCAACGGAGACAGGGACGACAATCAGCCCCAGCATTTT. Protein: CANGDRDDNQPQHF.